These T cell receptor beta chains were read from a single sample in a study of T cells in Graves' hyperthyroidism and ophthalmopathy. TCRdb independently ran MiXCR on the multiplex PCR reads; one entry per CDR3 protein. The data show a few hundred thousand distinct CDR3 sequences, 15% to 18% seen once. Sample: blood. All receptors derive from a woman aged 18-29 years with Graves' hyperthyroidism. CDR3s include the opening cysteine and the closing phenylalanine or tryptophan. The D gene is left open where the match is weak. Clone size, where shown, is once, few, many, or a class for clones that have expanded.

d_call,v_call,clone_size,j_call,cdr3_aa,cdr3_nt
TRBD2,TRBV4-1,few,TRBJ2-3,CASSHTVAGASTDTQYF,TGCGCCAGCAGCCACACCGTAGCGGGAGCGAGCACAGATACGCAGTATTTT
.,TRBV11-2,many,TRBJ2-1,CASSLVGGSSSSYNEQFF,TGTGCCAGCAGCTTAGTGGGCGGTTCTTCTAGCTCCTACAATGAGCAGTTCTTC
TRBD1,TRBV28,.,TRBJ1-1,CASSTGTDEAFF,TGTGCCAGCAGCACCGGGACAGATGAAGCTTTCTTT
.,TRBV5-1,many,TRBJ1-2,CASTVQGTSNYGYTF,TGCGCCAGCACCGTCCAGGGGACCTCTAACTATGGCTACACCTTC
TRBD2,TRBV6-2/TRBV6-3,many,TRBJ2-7,CASGTYVNSGRALLPAYEQYF,TGTGCCAGCGGGACATACGTAAACAGCGGGAGGGCCTTACTCCCAGCCTACGAGCAGTACTTC
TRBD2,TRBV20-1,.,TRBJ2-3,CSASFGLAGAVTQYF,TGCAGTGCTAGCTTCGGACTAGCGGGGGCCGTTACGCAGTATTTT
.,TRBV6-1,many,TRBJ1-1,CASSPSNGKHTEAFF,TGTGCCAGCAGCCCGTCGAATGGCAAACACACTGAAGCTTTCTTT
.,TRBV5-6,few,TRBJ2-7,CASSLKGRWVGEQYF,TGTGCCAGCAGCTTAAAGGGACGGTGGGTGGGCGAGCAGTACTTC
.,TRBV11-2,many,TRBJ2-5,CASSVGLAEETQYF,TGTGCCAGCAGCGTCGGACTGGCTGAGGAGACCCAGTACTTC
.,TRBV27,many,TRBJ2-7,CASSLQATRSYEQYF,TGTGCCAGCAGTTTACAAGCGACACGCTCCTACGAGCAGTACTTC
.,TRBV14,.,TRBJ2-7,CASSQVSGFYSYEQYF,TGTGCCAGCAGCCAAGTCTCAGGATTTTACTCCTACGAGCAGTACTTC
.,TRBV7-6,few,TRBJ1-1,CASSLLAGALNTEAFF,TGTGCCAGCAGCTTATTGGCAGGGGCTTTGAACACTGAAGCTTTCTTT
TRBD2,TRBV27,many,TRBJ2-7,CASSLSRTSPSYEQYF,TGTGCCAGCAGTTTATCGAGGACTAGCCCGTCCTACGAGCAGTACTTC
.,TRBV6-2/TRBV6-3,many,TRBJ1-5,CASSFRLNQPQHF,TGTGCCAGCAGTTTTCGGCTAAATCAGCCCCAGCATTTT
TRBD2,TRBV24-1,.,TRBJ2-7,CATSGGRLAGIYGQYF,TGTGCCACCAGTGGGGGCCGACTAGCGGGAATCTACGGGCAGTACTTC
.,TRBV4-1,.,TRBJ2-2,CASSQAPGHQNTGELFF,TGCGCCAGCAGCCAAGCTCCGGGACATCAGAACACCGGGGAGCTGTTTTTT
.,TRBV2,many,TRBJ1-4,CASSVRTLNEKLFF,TGTGCCAGCAGTGTGAGGACTTTAAATGAAAAACTGTTTTTT
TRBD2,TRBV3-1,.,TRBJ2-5,CASSQTSGGASLQTQYF,TGTGCCAGCAGCCAGACTAGCGGGGGGGCCTCGTTACAGACCCAGTACTTC
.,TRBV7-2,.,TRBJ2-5,CASSLEGLRGHLYF,TGTGCCAGCAGCTTAGAGGGTTTGCGGGGGCATTTATACTTC
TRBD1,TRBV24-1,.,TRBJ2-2,CATSRDRGSAGELFF,TGTGCCACCAGCAGGGACAGGGGGTCCGCCGGGGAGCTGTTTTTT
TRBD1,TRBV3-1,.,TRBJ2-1,CASTLKSARGTNEQFF,TGTGCCAGCACCCTCAAGAGCGCCAGGGGGACCAATGAGCAGTTCTTC
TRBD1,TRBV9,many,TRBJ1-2,CASSVDWDRGSYGYTF,TGTGCCAGCAGCGTAGACTGGGACAGGGGTTCCTATGGCTACACCTTC
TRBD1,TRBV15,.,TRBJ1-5,CATSNRQGGPQHF,TGTGCCACCAGCAACCGACAGGGAGGGCCCCAGCATTTT
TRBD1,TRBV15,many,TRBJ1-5,CATSRSTGAGNQPQHF,TGTGCCACCAGCAGATCAACAGGGGCAGGCAATCAGCCCCAGCATTTT
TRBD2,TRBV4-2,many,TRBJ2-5,CASSQDRIGLVAETQYF,TGTGCCAGCAGCCAAGACCGGATTGGACTAGTCGCGGAGACCCAGTACTTC
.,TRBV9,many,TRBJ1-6,CASSAQGTPSLNSPLHF,TGTGCCAGCAGCGCCCAGGGGACCCCGAGCCTTAATTCACCCCTCCACTTT
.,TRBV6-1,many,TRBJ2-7,CASSDGRPLYEQYF,TGTGCCAGCAGTGACGGCAGGCCGCTCTACGAGCAGTACTTC
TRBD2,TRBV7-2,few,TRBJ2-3,CASSLTSGSPTDTQYF,TGTGCCAGCAGCTTAACTAGCGGGTCCCCCACAGATACGCAGTATTTT
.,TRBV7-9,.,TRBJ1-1,CASSLWDPATEAFF,TGTGCCAGCAGCTTATGGGACCCCGCCACTGAAGCTTTCTTT
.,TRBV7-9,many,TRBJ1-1,CASSLPGRNTEAFF,TGTGCCAGCAGCTTACCAGGGCGGAACACTGAAGCTTTCTTT
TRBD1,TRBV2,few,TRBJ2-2,CASSGDRGGGELFF,TGTGCCAGCAGCGGGGACAGGGGGGGCGGGGAGCTGTTTTTT
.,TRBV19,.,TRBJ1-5,CASSRIQSYSNQPQHF,TGTGCCAGTTCTAGGATACAGAGCTATAGCAATCAGCCCCAGCATTTT
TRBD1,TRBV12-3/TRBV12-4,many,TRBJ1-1,CASSWGTNRGNLNTEAFF,TGTGCCAGCAGTTGGGGGACCAACAGGGGGAATCTAAACACTGAAGCTTTCTTT
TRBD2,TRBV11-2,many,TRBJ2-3,CASSFGGGRGTDTQYF,TGTGCCAGCAGCTTTGGCGGGGGGAGAGGGACAGATACGCAGTATTTT
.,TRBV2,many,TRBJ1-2,CASMEDWDHYGYTF,TGTGCCAGCATGGAGGACTGGGATCACTATGGCTACACCTTC
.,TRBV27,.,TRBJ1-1,CASSLFGQNSAFF,TGTGCCAGCAGTTTATTCGGACAGAATTCAGCTTTCTTT